One and the same sample provided the 30 T cell receptor beta chains below, sequenced in a study of blood T cell repertoires in COVID-19. Generated by immunoSEQ multiplex PCR, the TCRdb table keeps only in-frame clones and is missing some. The sample consists of about 170,000 clones, 80% to 90% of them appearing once. Sequencing was done on a sample of peripheral blood. The source of these receptors is a woman in her 70s who had recovered from COVID-19.

This chain links TRBV5-1 with TRBJ1-4; 10 bases line up with TRBD1. This CDR3 region has 17 residues. Germline-derived CDR1 and CDR2 are SGHRS and YFSETQ. V shed 2 bases, J shed 1 base, and the junction held 5 bases outside the gene matches. The CDR3 DNA sequence: TGCGCCAGCAGCTTCCGGGACAGGGGTAGAACTAATGAAAAACTGTTTTTT. It encodes CASSFRDRGRTNEKLFF. The full variable domain, with the rest looked up from reference TRBV5-1 and TRBJ1-4, is KAGVTQTPRYLIKTRGQQVTLSCSPISGHRSVSWYQQTPGQGLQFLFEYFSETQRNKGNFPGRFSGRQFSNSRSEMNVSTLELGDSALYLCASSFRDRGRTNEKLFFGSGTQLSVL.

V is TRBV18 and J is TRBJ2-7, with 8 bases that match TRBD2. CDR3 size: 16 residues. V lost 6 bases and J lost 2; bases outside the gene matches: 12. In germline, CDR1 is KGHSH, CDR2 LQKENI. The CDR3 loop reads CASSLRTSGAAYEQYF. CDR3 in DNA: TGTGCCAGCTCGCTCAGAACTAGCGGAGCCGCCTACGAGCAGTACTTC.

The chain is built from TRBV7-8 and TRBJ2-5, with D unclear. This CDR3 contains 16 residues. CDR1 and CDR2 (germline): SGHVS, FQNEAQ. V lost 1 base and J 1 base, leaving 13 bases between the germline ends. In DNA form, the CDR3 reads TGTGCCAGCAGCTTAGTCGGATACTCGGGCCAAGAGACCCAGTACTTC. It translates to CASSLVGYSGQETQYF.

The chain is built from TRBV19 and TRBJ1-5; unclear D gene. The CDR3 sequence is 14 residues long. CDR1 is LNHDA, CDR2 SQIVND, per germline (reference sequence). V shed 0 bases and J shed 9 bases, with 12 bases lying between them. As DNA, the CDR3 is TGTGCCAGTAGTATAGACGGCACCTCAGGGCCCCAGCATTTT. Its translation: CASSIDGTSGPQHF.

J is TRBJ1-1 and V is TRBV19; 10 nucleotides line up with TRBD1. V shed 6 bases, J shed 4 bases, and the junction held 2 bases outside the gene matches. The CDR3 covers 13 residues. CDR1 is LNHDA and CDR2 is SQIVND in the germline V gene (reference sequence). The CDR3: CASSRTGGTEAFF. Written as DNA, the CDR3 is TGTGCCAGTAGCCGGACAGGGGGCACTGAAGCTTTCTTT. Looking up the rest from reference TRBV19 and TRBJ1-1 gives the full variable domain: DGGITQSPKYLFRKEGQNVTLSCEQNLNHDAMYWYRQDPGQGLRLIYYSQIVNDFQKGDIAEGYSVSREKKESFPLTVTSAQKNPTAFYLCASSRTGGTEAFFGQGTRLTVV.

V gene TRBV5-1 combines with J gene TRBJ1-4; D possibly corresponds to TRBD1 (5 bases). The CDR3 sequence is 16 residues long. V lost 4 bases to trimming and J lost 0 bases, with 13 bases between them. From germline, CDR1 is SGHRS and CDR2 YFSETQ. CDR3 sequence: CASSQGSAPTNEKLFF. In DNA form, the CDR3 reads TGCGCCAGCAGCCAGGGATCGGCCCCAACTAATGAAAAACTGTTTTTT.

Of note for this clone: One junction end disagrees with the germline gene, perhaps due to a read error. V is TRBV7-7 and J is TRBJ2-5; D might be TRBD1 (6 bases). CDR3 size: 15 residues. In germline, CDR1 is SSHAT, CDR2 FNYEAQ (reference sequence). For the CDR3, the DNA is TGTGCTAGCAGCCCACTCAGGGGTCGCCAAGAGACCCAGTACTTC. Translating gives CASSPLRGRQETQYF. The complete variable domain, with remaining parts taken from reference TRBV7-7 and TRBJ2-5, reads GAGVSQSPRYKVTKRGQDVTLRCDPISSHATLYWYQQALGQGPEFLTYFNYEAQPDKSGLPSDRFSAERPEGSISTLTIQRTEQRDSAMYRCASSPLRGRQETQYFGPGTRLLVL.

The chain recombines TRBV29-1 with TRBJ1-1; TRBD1 matches 7 bases. The CDR3 totals 16 residues. The germline V gene encodes CDR1 SQVTM and CDR2 ANQGSEA. J gave up 6 bases and V 6 bases, and 19 bases lay outside the gene matches. The CDR3 DNA is TGCAGCGTGCTACTTCAGGGGGGCGACATCTACTCTGAAGCTTTCTTT. It translates to CSVLLQGGDIYSEAFF.

This rearrangement joins TRBV19 to TRBJ1-5; 7 bases agree with TRBD1. Germline trimming cut 7 bases from V and 2 bases from J; bases unmatched to any gene: 2. The CDR3 is 13 amino acids. CDR1 and CDR2 (germline): LNHDA, SQIVND (reference sequence). CDR3 coding DNA: TGTGCCAGTACCCAGGGGGGCAATCAGCCCCAGCATTTT. Translated: CASTQGGNQPQHF.

This clone occurred a few times. The chain is built from TRBV4-2 and TRBJ1-2; D unresolved. The CDR3 is made up of 16 amino acids. V shed 0 bases and J shed 4 bases, with 15 bases lying between them. The germline CDR1 and CDR2 sequences are LGHNA and YNFKEQ. The CDR3 loop is CASSQDRSEAGYGYTF. The CDR3 DNA sequence: TGTGCCAGCAGCCAAGATCGAAGTGAAGCGGGCTATGGCTACACCTTC.

The chain uses TRBV19 and TRBJ1-2, with TRBD1 identical over 7 bases. The V and J ends lost 10 bases and 6 bases, in that order; junction bases with no gene match: 23. The germline V gene encodes CDR1 LNHDA and CDR2 SQIVND (reference sequence). CDR3 length equals 17 residues. The CDR3 DNA sequence: TGTGCCACCGCCCCAGGCCCGGACAGGAGCCTATTGGATGGCTACACCTTC. This encodes CATAPGPDRSLLDGYTF.

The CDR3 nucleotides are TGTGCCAGCAGCCTCGGGACAGAATTAACTCAGTACTTC. Protein product: CASSLGTELTQYF. The chain combines TRBV7-3 with TRBJ2-4; 7 positions match TRBD1. With V trimmed by 5 bases and J by 12 bases, 10 bases remained unmatched. The CDR3 consists of 13 residues. Germline assignment: CDR1 SGHTA and CDR2 FQGTGA.

This chain connects TRBV18 to TRBJ1-4; maybe TRBD1 (6 bases). Germline V lookup: CDR1 KGHSH, CDR2 LQKENI. The CDR3 spans 18 residues. V was pared by 3 bases and J by 0 bases, with 17 bases between. The CDR3 region has the DNA TGTGCCAGCTCACCCCGGGACACAGGATTGGCAACTAATGAAAAACTGTTTTTT. Its translation: CASSPRDTGLATNEKLFF.

V usage is TRBV7-9 and J usage is TRBJ1-2; the match to TRBD1 covers 8 bases. Per germline, CDR1 SEHNR and CDR2 FQNEAQ (reference sequence). The CDR3 loop spans 13 amino acids. The ends lost 7 bases at V and 8 bases at J; junction bases unmatched: 9. CDR3 loop: CASTQGAAGGYTF. In DNA form, the CDR3 reads TGTGCCAGCACCCAGGGGGCAGCGGGGGGCTACACCTTC.

The rearrangement joins TRBV4-1 to TRBJ1-5, with D tentatively TRBD1 (6 bases). Germline-derived CDR1 and CDR2 are MGHRA and YSYEKL. CDR3 size: 16 residues. V lost 5 bases and J 7 bases, leaving 21 bases between the germline ends. The CDR3 DNA reads as TGCGCCAGCAGCAAGGGTTCAGGGGAAGGGGGACAGCCCCAGCATTTT. This codes for CASSKGSGEGGQPQHF.

This sequence joins TRBV5-8 and TRBJ2-2; TRBD1 might be the D (6 bases). Germline CDR1 SGHTS, CDR2 YDEGEE. V was pared by 4 bases and J by 2 bases, with 12 bases between. The CDR3 extends over 15 amino acids. CDR3 DNA: TGTGCCAGCAGCCCGGGACACCTAAACACCGGGGAGCTGTTTTTT. Its translation: CASSPGHLNTGELFF. The whole variable domain, remainder taken from reference TRBV5-8 and TRBJ2-2, is EAGVTQSPTHLIKTRGQQATLRCSPISGHTSVYWYQQALGLGLQFLLWYDEGEERNRGNFPPRFSGRQFPNYSSELNVNALELEDSALYLCASSPGHLNTGELFFGEGSRLTVL.

The rearrangement uses TRBV11-2 and TRBJ1-1; 8 bases match TRBD1. The CDR3 is 13 residues long. Germline CDR1 and CDR2: SGHAT and FQNNGV. The V gene end was trimmed by 3 bases and the J gene end by 4 bases; junction bases not matched to a gene: 1. The CDR3 region has the DNA TGTGCCAGCAGCTTCGGACAGGGCACTGAAGCTTTCTTT. It specifies CASSFGQGTEAFF. Using reference TRBV11-2 and TRBJ1-1 for the parts outside the CDR3, the full variable domain is EAGVAQSPRYKIIEKRQSVAFWCNPISGHATLYWYQQILGQGPKLLIQFQNNGVVDDSQLPKDRFSAERLKGVDSTLKIQPAKLEDSAVYLCASSFGQGTEAFFGQGTRLTVV.

The CDR3 reads CASRREEELFF. The CDR3 region has the DNA TGTGCCAGCAGACGAGAAGAGGAACTGTTTTTT. This chain uses TRBV28 with TRBJ1-4; D remains ambiguous. The length of the CDR3 is 11 residues. Germline CDR1 MDHEN, CDR2 SYDVKM. The ends were cut back, 6 bases at V and 12 bases at J, with 11 bases in the middle.

Only one count was recorded for this clone. The rearrangement links TRBV4-2 to TRBJ2-1, with D possibly TRBD1 on 6 matching bases. Germline V gene sequence: CDR1 LGHNA, CDR2 YNFKEQ. V shed 2 bases and J shed 4 bases, with 12 bases lying between them. There are 15 residues in the CDR3. The CDR3 DNA reads as TGTGCCAGCAGCCAACCGAACAGGGCATACAATGAGCAGTTCTTC. Translation: CASSQPNRAYNEQFF.

J is TRBJ1-1 and V is TRBV3-1 (or the pseudogene TRBV3-2); 8 positions match TRBD1. CDR1 is LGHDT and CDR2 is YNNKEL in the germline V gene (reference sequence). CDR3 length: 16 amino acids. V lost 1 base, J lost 3 bases, and 7 bases stayed unmatched. The CDR3 region is CASSQVHRGWDTEAFF. The CDR3 nucleotides are TGTGCCAGCAGCCAAGTTCACAGGGGGTGGGACACTGAAGCTTTCTTT.

This sequence joins TRBV29-1 and TRBJ1-2; 8 nucleotides agree with TRBD1. The CDR3 covers 14 residues. J gave up 6 bases and V 4 bases, and 10 bases lay outside the gene matches. The V gene's germline CDR1 is SQVTM and CDR2 ANQGSEA. The CDR3 coding sequence is TGCAGCGTTGGGGCGGGTGGACAGGGCGATGGCTACACCTTC. As protein: CSVGAGGQGDGYTF. The entire variable domain, with the rest obtained from reference TRBV29-1 and TRBJ1-2, is as follows: SAVISQKPSRDICQRGTSLTIQCQVDSQVTMMFWYRQQPGQSLTLIATANQGSEATYESGFVIDKFPISRPNLTFSTLTVSNMSPEDSSIYLCSVGAGGQGDGYTFGSGTRLTVV.

This clone was seen a single time. The chain has TRBV7-2 and TRBJ1-4; tentative D call: TRBD1 (6 bases). Germline V gene lookup returns CDR1 SGHTA and CDR2 FQGNSA. The CDR3 totals 13 residues. Trimming took 4 bases from V and 7 from J, leaving 10 bases between them. The CDR3 region has the DNA TGTGCCAGCAGCTCCATGGACAGTGAAAAACTGTTTTTT. This translates into CASSSMDSEKLFF. Using reference TRBV7-2 and TRBJ1-4 for the parts outside the CDR3, the full variable domain is GAGVSQSPSNKVTEKGKDVELRCDPISGHTALYWYRQSLGQGLEFLIYFQGNSAPDKSGLPSDRFSAERTGGSVSTLTIQRTQQEDSAVYLCASSSMDSEKLFFGSGTQLSVL.

V usage is TRBV7-9 and J usage is TRBJ2-4, with D unresolved. The CDR3 loop spans 15 amino acids. Germline V lookup: CDR1 SEHNR, CDR2 FQNEAQ (reference sequence). The germline V and J ends were trimmed by 1 base and 3 bases, with 10 bases remaining between them. The CDR3 region has the DNA TGTGCCAGCAGCTTAGAGCCAGGCCGCAAAAACATTCAGTACTTC. Translated: CASSLEPGRKNIQYF.

The V call is TRBV10-3, the J call TRBJ1-2, with D possibly matching TRBD1 (6 bases). Germline V lookup: CDR1 ENHRY, CDR2 SYGVKD. The V end was cut by 2 bases, the J end by 4 bases, with 11 bases between. The CDR3 covers 14 residues. The CDR3 sequence is CAISEDRTSYGYTF. The CDR3 DNA follows: TGTGCCATCAGTGAGGACAGGACCTCCTATGGCTACACCTTC.

The chain uses TRBV5-4 and TRBJ2-7; D possibly corresponds to TRBD2 (6 bases). The V end was cut by 4 bases, the J end by 0 bases, with 14 bases between. The CDR3 is 15 residues long. Per the germline V gene, CDR1 is SGHNT and CDR2 is YYREEE (reference sequence). For the CDR3, the DNA is TGTGCCAGCAGCCGAACTAGCTCTTCCTCCTACGAGCAGTACTTC. Amino acid sequence: CASSRTSSSSYEQYF.

V gene TRBV18 combines with J gene TRBJ2-1; 8 bases fit TRBD2. Germline V CDR1 and CDR2: KGHSH, LQKENI. V lost 3 bases and J lost 7; bases outside the gene matches: 5. This CDR3 is 14 amino acids long. The CDR3 sequence is CASSPRGGENEQFF. In nucleotides, the CDR3 is TGTGCCAGCTCACCCCGGGGGGGCGAGAATGAGCAGTTCTTC.

The gene calls are TRBV6-2 or TRBV6-3 and TRBJ2-2; D is unclear. Germline CDR1 is MNHEY and CDR2 is SVGEGT. This CDR3 contains 13 residues. V was shortened by 5 bases and J by 3 bases, with 7 bases between the two germline ends. Here the CDR3 DNA reads TGTGCCAGCAGTCGCCGGGACACCGGGGAGCTGTTTTTT. Translating gives CASSRRDTGELFF.

The chain links TRBV20-1 to TRBJ2-1, with D unresolved. Per the germline V gene, CDR1 is DFQATT and CDR2 is SNEGSKA (reference sequence). The ends were cut back, 3 bases at V and 7 bases at J, with 22 bases in the middle. This CDR3 has 16 amino acids. This CDR3 reads CSASGLDQPPGNEQFF. CDR3 nucleotide sequence: TGCAGTGCTAGTGGGCTAGACCAACCCCCTGGGAATGAGCAGTTCTTC.

This chain joins TRBV30 and TRBJ1-2; 11 nucleotides align to TRBD1. The germline V gene encodes CDR1 GTSNPN and CDR2 SVGIG (reference sequence). The CDR3 has 14 amino acids. V gave up 0 bases and J gave up 5 bases; unmatched junction bases: 2. CDR3 DNA: TGTGCCTGGAGTGTCGGGACAGGGGGATATGGCTACACCTTC. Protein product: CAWSVGTGGYGYTF.

This clone has only a few counts. The J gene is TRBJ1-2, the V gene TRBV6-5; 7 bases are a match to TRBD1. This CDR3 comprises 15 residues. The trim removed 2 bases at V and 4 bases at J, leaving 7 bases unmatched. Germline values: CDR1 MNHEY, CDR2 SVGAGI. CDR3 in amino acids: CASSYAHRGGYGYTF. In DNA form, the CDR3 reads TGTGCCAGCAGTTACGCCCACAGGGGCGGCTATGGCTACACCTTC.